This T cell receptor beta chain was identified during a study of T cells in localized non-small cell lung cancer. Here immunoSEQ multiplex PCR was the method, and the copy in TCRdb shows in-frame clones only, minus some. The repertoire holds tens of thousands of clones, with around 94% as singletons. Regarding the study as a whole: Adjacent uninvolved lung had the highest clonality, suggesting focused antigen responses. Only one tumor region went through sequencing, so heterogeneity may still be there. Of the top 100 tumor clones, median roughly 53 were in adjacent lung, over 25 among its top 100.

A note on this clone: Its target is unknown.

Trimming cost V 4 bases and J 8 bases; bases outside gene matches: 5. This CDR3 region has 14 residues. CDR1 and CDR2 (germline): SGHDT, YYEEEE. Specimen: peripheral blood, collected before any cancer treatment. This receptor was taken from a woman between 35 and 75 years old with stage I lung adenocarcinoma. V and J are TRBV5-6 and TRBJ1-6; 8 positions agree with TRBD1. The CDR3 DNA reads TGTGCCAGCAGCACAGGGGGAATGGATTCACCCCTCCACTTT. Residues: CASSTGGMDSPLHF.